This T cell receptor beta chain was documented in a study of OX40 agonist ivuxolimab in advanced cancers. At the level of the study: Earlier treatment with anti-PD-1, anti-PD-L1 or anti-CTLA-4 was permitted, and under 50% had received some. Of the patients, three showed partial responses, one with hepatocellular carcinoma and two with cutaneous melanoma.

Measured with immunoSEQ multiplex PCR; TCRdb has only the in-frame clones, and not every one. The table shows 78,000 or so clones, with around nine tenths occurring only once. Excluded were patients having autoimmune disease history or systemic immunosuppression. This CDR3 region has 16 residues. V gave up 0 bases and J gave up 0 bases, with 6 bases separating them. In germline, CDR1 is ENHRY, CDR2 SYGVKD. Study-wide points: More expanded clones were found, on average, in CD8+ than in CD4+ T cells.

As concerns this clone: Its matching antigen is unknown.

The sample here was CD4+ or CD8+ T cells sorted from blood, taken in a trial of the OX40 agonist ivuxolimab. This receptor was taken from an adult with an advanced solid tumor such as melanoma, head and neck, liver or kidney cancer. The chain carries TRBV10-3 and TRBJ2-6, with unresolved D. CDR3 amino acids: CAISESTLSGANVLTF. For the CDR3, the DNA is TGTGCCATCAGTGAGTCAACCCTCTCTGGGGCCAACGTCCTGACTTTC.